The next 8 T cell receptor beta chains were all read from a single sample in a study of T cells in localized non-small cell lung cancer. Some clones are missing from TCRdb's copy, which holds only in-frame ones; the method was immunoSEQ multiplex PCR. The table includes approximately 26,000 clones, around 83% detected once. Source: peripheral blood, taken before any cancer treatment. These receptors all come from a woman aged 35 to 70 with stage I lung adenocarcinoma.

In nucleotides, the CDR3 is TGTGCCAGCAGCTTCTTCCTTACGGGCACGGAGACCCAGTACTTC. This translates into CASSFFLTGTETQYF. V and J are TRBV7-9 and TRBJ2-5, with D hard to call. The CDR3 runs to 15 residues. Trimming removed 3 bases at V and 5 bases at J, with 16 bases between. Germline values: CDR1 SEHNR, CDR2 FQNEAQ (reference sequence).

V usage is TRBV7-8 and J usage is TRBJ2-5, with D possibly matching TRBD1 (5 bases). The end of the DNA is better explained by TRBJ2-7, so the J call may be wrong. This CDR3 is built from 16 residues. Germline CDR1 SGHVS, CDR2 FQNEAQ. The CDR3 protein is CASSLPPQAISYEQYF. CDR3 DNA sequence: TGTGCCAGCAGCCTCCCCCCACAGGCGATCTCCTACGAGCAGTACTTC.

CDR3 sequence: CASSLGLAPDTQYF. CDR3 in DNA: TGTGCCAGCAGCTTAGGACTAGCCCCAGATACGCAGTATTTT. V is TRBV7-2 and J is TRBJ2-3, with 7 nucleotides matching TRBD2. Trimming took 1 base from V and 4 from J; bases not matched to a gene: 2. CDR3 length: 14 residues. The germline CDR1 and CDR2 sequences are SGHTA and FQGNSA.

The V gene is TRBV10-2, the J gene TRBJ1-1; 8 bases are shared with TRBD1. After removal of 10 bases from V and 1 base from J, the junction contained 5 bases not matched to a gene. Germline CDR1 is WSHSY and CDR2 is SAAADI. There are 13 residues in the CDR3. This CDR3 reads CATLQGANTEAFF. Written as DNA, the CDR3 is TGCGCCACCCTCCAGGGGGCGAACACTGAAGCTTTCTTT.

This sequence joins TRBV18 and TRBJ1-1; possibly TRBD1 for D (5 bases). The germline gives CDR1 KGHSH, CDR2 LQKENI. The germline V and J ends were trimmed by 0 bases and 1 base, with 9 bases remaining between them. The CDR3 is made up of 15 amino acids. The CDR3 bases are TGTGCCAGCTCACCACCTGGGGCGAGGAACACTGAAGCTTTCTTT. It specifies CASSPPGARNTEAFF.

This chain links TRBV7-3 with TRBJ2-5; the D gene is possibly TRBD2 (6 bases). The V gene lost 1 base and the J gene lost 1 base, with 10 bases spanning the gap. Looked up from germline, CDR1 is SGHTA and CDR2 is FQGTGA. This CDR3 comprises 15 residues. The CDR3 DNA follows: TGTGCCAGCAGCTTAAGCCCGACTAGCCAAGAGACCCAGTACTTC. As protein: CASSLSPTSQETQYF.

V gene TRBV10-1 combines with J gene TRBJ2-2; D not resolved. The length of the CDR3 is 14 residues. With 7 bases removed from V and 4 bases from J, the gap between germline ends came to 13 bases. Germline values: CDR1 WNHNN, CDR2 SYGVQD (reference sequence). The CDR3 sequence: CASTPQRATGELFF. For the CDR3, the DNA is TGCGCCAGCACCCCGCAACGGGCCACCGGGGAGCTGTTTTTT.

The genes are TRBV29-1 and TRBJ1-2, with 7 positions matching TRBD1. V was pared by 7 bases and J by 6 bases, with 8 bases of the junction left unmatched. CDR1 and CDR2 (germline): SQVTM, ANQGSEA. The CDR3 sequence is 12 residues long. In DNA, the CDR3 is TGCAGCGCCCCGACAGGGCCCGATGGCTACACCTTC. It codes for CSAPTGPDGYTF.